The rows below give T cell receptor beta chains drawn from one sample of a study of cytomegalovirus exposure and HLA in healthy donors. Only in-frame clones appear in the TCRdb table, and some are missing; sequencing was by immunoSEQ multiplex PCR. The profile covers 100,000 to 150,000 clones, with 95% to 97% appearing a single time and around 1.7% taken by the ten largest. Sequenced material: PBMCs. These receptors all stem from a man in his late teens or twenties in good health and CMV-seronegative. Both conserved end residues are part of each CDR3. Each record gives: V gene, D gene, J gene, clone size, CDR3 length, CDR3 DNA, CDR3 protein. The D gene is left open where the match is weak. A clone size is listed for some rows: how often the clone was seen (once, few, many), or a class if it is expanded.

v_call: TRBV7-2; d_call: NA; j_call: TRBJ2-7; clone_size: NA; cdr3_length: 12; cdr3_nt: TGTGCCAGCAGCTTTCGGGGAGCGGAGCAGTACTTC; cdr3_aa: CASSFRGAEQYF
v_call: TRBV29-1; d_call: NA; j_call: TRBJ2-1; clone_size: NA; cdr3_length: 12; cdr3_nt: TGCAGCGTTGGAGCCCTCCCCTCGGAGCAGTTCTTC; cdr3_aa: CSVGALPSEQFF
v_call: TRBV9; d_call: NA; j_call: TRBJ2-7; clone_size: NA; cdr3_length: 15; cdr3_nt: TGTGCCAGCAGCCAGACGGGCGGGCTCTCCTACGAGCAGTACTTC; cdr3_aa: CASSQTGGLSYEQYF
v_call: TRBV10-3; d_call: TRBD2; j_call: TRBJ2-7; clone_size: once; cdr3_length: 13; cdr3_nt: TGTGCCACCCGACTAGCGGGGCCCTACGAGCAGTACTTC; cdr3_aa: CATRLAGPYEQYF
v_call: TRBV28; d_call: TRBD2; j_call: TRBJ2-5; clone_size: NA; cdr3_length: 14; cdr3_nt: TGTGCCAGCCGGCCCAGCCGCGGGGGAGAGACCCAGTACTTC; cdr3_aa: CASRPSRGGETQYF
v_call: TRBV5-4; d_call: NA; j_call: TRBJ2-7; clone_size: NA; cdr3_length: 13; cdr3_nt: TGTGCCAGCAGCTTTGGGGCTAGTCTCGAGCAGTACTTC; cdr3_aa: CASSFGASLEQYF
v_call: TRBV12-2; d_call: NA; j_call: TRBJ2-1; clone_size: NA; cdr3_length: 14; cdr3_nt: TGTGCAAGTCGCTTAGCGCCTTTTGGGCAGGAGCAGTTCTTC; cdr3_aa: CASRLAPFGQEQFF
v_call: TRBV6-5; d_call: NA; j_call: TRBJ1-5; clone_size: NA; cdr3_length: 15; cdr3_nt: TGTGCCAGCAGCCTCACAGGTAATCCCAATCAGCCCCAGCATTTT; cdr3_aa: CASSLTGNPNQPQHF
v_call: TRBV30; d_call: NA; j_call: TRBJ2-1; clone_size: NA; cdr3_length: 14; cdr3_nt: TGTGCCTGGAGGATCAGCGCTGCCTACAATGAGCAGTTCTTC; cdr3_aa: CAWRISAAYNEQFF
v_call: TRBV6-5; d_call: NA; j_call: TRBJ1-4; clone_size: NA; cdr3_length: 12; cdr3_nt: TGTGCCACCCGGAGGGAGGATGAAAAACTGTTTTTT; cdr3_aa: CATRREDEKLFF
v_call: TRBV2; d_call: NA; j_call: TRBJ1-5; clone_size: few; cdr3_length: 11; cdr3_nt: TGTGCCAGCAGTGCCGACCGGGGGACGCATTTT; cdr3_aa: CASSADRGTHF
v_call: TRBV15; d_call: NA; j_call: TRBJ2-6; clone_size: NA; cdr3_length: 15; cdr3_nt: TGTGCCACCAGCAGAGGGTCTACTGGGGCCAACGTCCTGACTTTC; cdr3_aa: CATSRGSTGANVLTF
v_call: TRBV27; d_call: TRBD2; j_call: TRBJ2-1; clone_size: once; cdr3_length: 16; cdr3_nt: TGTGCCAGCAGCCGACTAGCGTATGGTTATGGGAATGAGCAGTTCTTC; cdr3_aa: CASSRLAYGYGNEQFF
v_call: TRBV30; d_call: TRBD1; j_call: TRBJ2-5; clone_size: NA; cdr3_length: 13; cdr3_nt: TGTGCCTGGAGTAACAGGGGCAGGGAGACCCAGTACTTC; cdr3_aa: CAWSNRGRETQYF
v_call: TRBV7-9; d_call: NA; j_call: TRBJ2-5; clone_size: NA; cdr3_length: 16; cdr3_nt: TGTGCCAGCAGCTTAAAGGTTGGACTGTACCAAGAGACCCAGTACTTC; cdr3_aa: CASSLKVGLYQETQYF
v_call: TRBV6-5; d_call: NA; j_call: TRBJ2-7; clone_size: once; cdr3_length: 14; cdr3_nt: TGTGCCAGCAGTTACTCCCCGGGGGACGGCGAGCAGTACTTC; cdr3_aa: CASSYSPGDGEQYF
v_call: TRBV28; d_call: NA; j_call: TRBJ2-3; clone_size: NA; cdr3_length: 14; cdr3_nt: TGTGCCAGCAGAACCCACCTAGGCACAGATACGCAGTATTTT; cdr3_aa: CASRTHLGTDTQYF
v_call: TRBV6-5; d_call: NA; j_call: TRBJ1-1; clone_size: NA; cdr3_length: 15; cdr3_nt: TGTGCCAGCAACCTCGTCGGCACAGGGTCAGGTGAAGCTTTCTTT; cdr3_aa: CASNLVGTGSGEAFF